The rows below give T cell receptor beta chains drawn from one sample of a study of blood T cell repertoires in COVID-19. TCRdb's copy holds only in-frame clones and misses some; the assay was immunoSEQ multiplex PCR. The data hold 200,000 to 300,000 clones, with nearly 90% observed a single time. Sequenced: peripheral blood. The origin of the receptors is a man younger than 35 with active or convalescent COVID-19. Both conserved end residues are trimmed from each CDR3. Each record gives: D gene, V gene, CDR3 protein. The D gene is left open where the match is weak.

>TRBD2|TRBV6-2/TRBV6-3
ASSYSSGTSGLLLLYEQY
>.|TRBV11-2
ASSSNRASVQETQY
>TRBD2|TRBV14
ASSALTSGRETDTQY
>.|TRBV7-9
ASSAPGITGNIQY
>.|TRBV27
ASSLYGQFWY
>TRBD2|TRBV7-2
ASSPLTSGVTYEQY
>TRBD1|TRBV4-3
ASSQEGTGGYNSPLH
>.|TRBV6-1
ASSELAYEQY
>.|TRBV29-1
SVVNRNTEAF
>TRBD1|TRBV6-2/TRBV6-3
ASSLGTDQETQY
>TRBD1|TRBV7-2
ASSSSGTGNYEQY
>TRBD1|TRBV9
ASSAGGAGTEAF
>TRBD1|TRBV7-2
ASSLEGTVDRGYT
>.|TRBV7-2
ASSLSNFYYGYT
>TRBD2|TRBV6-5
ASSLAGTYNEQF
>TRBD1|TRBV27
ASSPTTGLGTEAF
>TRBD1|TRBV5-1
ASSGRTGNTGELF
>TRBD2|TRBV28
ASSFNSGETQY
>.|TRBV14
ASSHRGNNSPLH
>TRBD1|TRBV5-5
ASSPRTGEETEAF
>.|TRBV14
ASSRTADNSPLH
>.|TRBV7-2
ASSSQFSSTGVNTEAF
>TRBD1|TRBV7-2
ASSRDRTNTGELF
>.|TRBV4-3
ASSQDRQRGNEQF
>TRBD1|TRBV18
ASSTTGGVRDVEAF
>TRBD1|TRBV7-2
ASSSRQGTDEQF
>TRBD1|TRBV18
ASPPRDRDEKLF
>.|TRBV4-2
ASSLTQSREQY
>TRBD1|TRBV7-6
ASSSDRAMNTEAF
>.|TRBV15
ATSRDQAKSGELF
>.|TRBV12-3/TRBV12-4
ASSLDRQYGYT
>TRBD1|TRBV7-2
ASSLVGLGQGARHEQY
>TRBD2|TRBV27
ASSRLAWTENTGELF
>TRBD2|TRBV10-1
ASSGGASGGLGETQY